Given below is one TCR beta chain in context. The CDR3 is 11 amino acids. CDR1 and CDR2 from the germline V gene are SGHNT and YENEEA. V gave up 8 bases and J gave up 5 bases, with 6 bases separating them. This sample is part of a study of blood T cell repertoires in COVID-19. About the study: The origin of the acute and convalescent COVID-19 samples was the United States, Italy and Spain. The cDNA or gDNA used as material had been derived from T cells, B-cell-depleted T cells, or PBMCs.

In the study's own analysis: Reference gene primer amplification yielded estimated nucleated cell counts. Libraries were prepared by immunoSEQ multiplex PCR; TCRdb keeps only in-frame clonotypes and omits some of them. That table is the source of V, J and clone size, and D and trimming were worked out from the DNA. This sample has about 53,000 clones, with 85% to 95% found just once. The receptor was derived from a human donor in a cohort sampled during active COVID-19. The sequenced sample was peripheral blood. The chain couples TRBV11-3 to TRBJ2-2, with a tentative D call TRBD2 (5 bases). The CDR3 loop reads CASRGTGELFF. The CDR3 DNA follows: TGTGCCAGCCGCGGGACCGGGGAGCTGTTTTTT.